These T cell receptor beta chains were read from a single sample in a study of beta chain features in type 1 diabetes. TCRdb's table, derived via immunoSEQ multiplex PCR, lists solely in-frame clones and lacks some. The sample holds 130,000 to 150,000 clones; about 13% are singletons and the top ten take 1% to 1.5%. The sequenced material came from central memory CD4+ T cells from blood. The receptors shown here come from a young man with type 1 diabetes. The CDR3 runs from the conserved cysteine through the conserved F or W. D genes are given only for firm matches. Not all rows give a size; the values are once, few, many and, for expanded clones, a class.

D gene: -
V gene: TRBV5-6
J gene: TRBJ2-2
clone size: -
CDR3 DNA: TGTGCCAGCACCTTGCGAGGGATGAGGTCCGGGGAGCTGTTTTTT
CDR3 protein: CASTLRGMRSGELFF

D gene: -
V gene: TRBV7-6
J gene: TRBJ2-3
clone size: many
CDR3 DNA: TGTGCCAGCAGCTTCAACAGCGCAGATACGCAGTATTTT
CDR3 protein: CASSFNSADTQYF

D gene: -
V gene: TRBV7-9
J gene: TRBJ2-3
clone size: few
CDR3 DNA: TGTGCCAGCAGCCTCGGGGATGGAGATACGCAGTATTTT
CDR3 protein: CASSLGDGDTQYF

D gene: TRBD2
V gene: TRBV7-8
J gene: TRBJ2-7
clone size: -
CDR3 DNA: TGTGCCAGCAGCTTAGGCCTAAGACTAGCGGGGAACTCCTACGAGCAGTACTTC
CDR3 protein: CASSLGLRLAGNSYEQYF

D gene: -
V gene: TRBV15
J gene: TRBJ1-2
clone size: -
CDR3 DNA: TGTGCCACCAGCAGAGAAGGGGTTGGCTACACCTTC
CDR3 protein: CATSREGVGYTF

D gene: TRBD2
V gene: TRBV29-1
J gene: TRBJ2-5
clone size: few
CDR3 DNA: TGCAGCGTTGCCATGCTAGCGGGGGATGAGACCCAGTACTTC
CDR3 protein: CSVAMLAGDETQYF

D gene: -
V gene: TRBV25-1
J gene: TRBJ2-5
clone size: -
CDR3 DNA: TGTGCCAGCCGAGACCCGGGGTTGAGGGGAGAGACCCAGTACTTC
CDR3 protein: CASRDPGLRGETQYF

D gene: -
V gene: TRBV29-1
J gene: TRBJ2-5
clone size: few
CDR3 DNA: TGCAGCGTTGAAGGTCCAGGAGCGGGCCAAGAGACCCAGTACTTC
CDR3 protein: CSVEGPGAGQETQYF

D gene: TRBD1
V gene: TRBV5-4
J gene: TRBJ2-5
clone size: few
CDR3 DNA: TGTGCCAGCAGCCCCGGGACAGGGTGGGAGACGACCCAGTACTTC
CDR3 protein: CASSPGTGWETTQYF

D gene: -
V gene: TRBV7-9
J gene: TRBJ2-7
clone size: -
CDR3 DNA: TGTGCCAGCAGCTTAGGTGGGACCAGCTCCTACGAGCAGTACTTC
CDR3 protein: CASSLGGTSSYEQYF

D gene: -
V gene: TRBV5-1
J gene: TRBJ2-6
clone size: -
CDR3 DNA: TGCGCCAGCTCCCGGCTCACAGGGAACTCTGGGGCCAACGTCCTGACTTTC
CDR3 protein: CASSRLTGNSGANVLTF

D gene: TRBD2
V gene: TRBV6-5
J gene: TRBJ2-7
clone size: few
CDR3 DNA: TGTGCCAGCAGTTACGCGGGAGGCAGACCCTACGAGCAGTACTTC
CDR3 protein: CASSYAGGRPYEQYF

D gene: TRBD1
V gene: TRBV29-1
J gene: TRBJ2-2
clone size: many
CDR3 DNA: TGCAGCGTTAAGACCGGGACAGGGAGCACCGGGGAGCTGTTTTTT
CDR3 protein: CSVKTGTGSTGELFF

D gene: -
V gene: TRBV7-9
J gene: TRBJ2-5
clone size: few
CDR3 DNA: TGTGCCAGCAGCTTAGATCGATGGGGGGCTAAGGCCCAAGAGACCCAGTACTTC
CDR3 protein: CASSLDRWGAKAQETQYF

D gene: TRBD1
V gene: TRBV5-4
J gene: TRBJ2-5
clone size: -
CDR3 DNA: TGTGCCAGCAGCGCGGGACAGGAGGTGGAGACCCAGTACTTC
CDR3 protein: CASSAGQEVETQYF

D gene: -
V gene: TRBV6-5
J gene: TRBJ2-4
clone size: few
CDR3 DNA: TGTGCCAGCAGCTTCGGAGGGAGTGCCAAAAACATTCAGTACTTC
CDR3 protein: CASSFGGSAKNIQYF

D gene: -
V gene: TRBV2
J gene: TRBJ2-1
clone size: -
CDR3 DNA: TGTGCCAGCAGTGATTGGGGCGATTGGGAGCAGTTCTTC
CDR3 protein: CASSDWGDWEQFF

D gene: -
V gene: TRBV18
J gene: TRBJ1-2
clone size: few
CDR3 DNA: TGTGCCAGCTCACCTGGACAGCGCTATGGCTACACCTTC
CDR3 protein: CASSPGQRYGYTF

D gene: -
V gene: TRBV4-1
J gene: TRBJ2-6
clone size: few
CDR3 DNA: TGCGCCAGCAGCGCCCAGGCAGTGAGCTCTGGGGCCAACGTCCTGACTTTC
CDR3 protein: CASSAQAVSSGANVLTF

D gene: -
V gene: TRBV30
J gene: TRBJ1-3
clone size: few
CDR3 DNA: TGTGCCTGGACCGCAAGCCGGGTCTCGGGAAACACCATATATTTT
CDR3 protein: CAWTASRVSGNTIYF

D gene: -
V gene: TRBV10-3
J gene: TRBJ2-7
clone size: few
CDR3 DNA: TGTGCCATCAGTAGTACAGGGTCCGAGCAGTACTTC
CDR3 protein: CAISSTGSEQYF

D gene: TRBD1
V gene: TRBV30
J gene: TRBJ2-7
clone size: few
CDR3 DNA: TGTGCCTGGGACAGGGATATCTACGAGCAGTACTTC
CDR3 protein: CAWDRDIYEQYF

D gene: TRBD1
V gene: TRBV29-1
J gene: TRBJ2-7
clone size: -
CDR3 DNA: TGCAGCGTTCCGGGACAGGGGGGATACGAGCAGTACTTC
CDR3 protein: CSVPGQGGYEQYF

D gene: TRBD2
V gene: TRBV11-2
J gene: TRBJ2-3
clone size: -
CDR3 DNA: TGTGCCAGCAGCTTCGCTCTAGCGGACACAGATACGCAGTATTTT
CDR3 protein: CASSFALADTDTQYF

D gene: TRBD2
V gene: TRBV10-3
J gene: TRBJ2-3
clone size: -
CDR3 DNA: TGTGCCATCAGCACGGGACTAGCGGGGACAGATACGCAGTATTTT
CDR3 protein: CAISTGLAGTDTQYF

D gene: -
V gene: TRBV4-1
J gene: TRBJ2-1
clone size: -
CDR3 DNA: TGCGCCAGCAGCCCCGGGTGGGGCACCTACAATGAGCAGTTCTTC
CDR3 protein: CASSPGWGTYNEQFF

D gene: TRBD1
V gene: TRBV19
J gene: TRBJ1-2
clone size: -
CDR3 DNA: TGTGCCAGTAGTCCCCTGAGGGCAGGGGGCGGCTATGGCTACACCTTC
CDR3 protein: CASSPLRAGGGYGYTF

D gene: -
V gene: TRBV7-2
J gene: TRBJ1-1
clone size: many
CDR3 DNA: TGTGCCAGCAGCTTCAGGACAGAAGCTTTCTTT
CDR3 protein: CASSFRTEAFF

D gene: -
V gene: TRBV20-1
J gene: TRBJ1-1
clone size: many
CDR3 DNA: TGCAGTCTGTCTCCGGACACTGAAGCTTTCTTT
CDR3 protein: CSLSPDTEAFF

D gene: TRBD2
V gene: TRBV15
J gene: TRBJ2-1
clone size: many
CDR3 DNA: TGTGCCACCAGCAGAGGCCCCAGCGGGGGGGAAAATGAGCAGTTCTTC
CDR3 protein: CATSRGPSGGENEQFF

D gene: -
V gene: TRBV7-2
J gene: TRBJ2-5
clone size: -
CDR3 DNA: TGTGCCAGCCGAGCAGCGAGTCAAGAGACCCAGTACTTC
CDR3 protein: CASRAASQETQYF